This T cell receptor (beta chain) was obtained from a study of blood T cell repertoires in COVID-19. Study details: Donors in the United States, Italy and Spain gave samples during acute or convalescent COVID-19. Nucleic acid was either cDNA or gDNA, and it came from T cells, B-cell-depleted T cells, or PBMCs.

Per the original methods: Researchers report that nucleated cell counts were estimated from reference gene primer amplification. This table comes from immunoSEQ multiplex PCR, and its TCRdb copy is limited to in-frame clones, with some not included. V and J calls plus clone size are reproduced from that table; the DNA served to infer D and trimming. The sample holds some 130,000 clones, around 87% seen once. The material sequenced was peripheral blood. This TCR was recovered from a woman aged 55-70 years with acute or convalescent COVID-19.

Here the CDR3 DNA reads TGTGCCAGCAGCCAACTCTCGGGGGACACTGAAGCTTTCTTT. Translation: CASSQLSGDTEAFF. This rearrangement joins TRBV3-1 (or the pseudogene TRBV3-2) to TRBJ1-1, with D perhaps matching TRBD1 (5 bases). Trimming left V 2 bases short and J 3 bases short, with 10 bases between. This CDR3 has 14 residues. CDR1 and CDR2 (germline): LGHDT, YNNKEL (reference sequence).